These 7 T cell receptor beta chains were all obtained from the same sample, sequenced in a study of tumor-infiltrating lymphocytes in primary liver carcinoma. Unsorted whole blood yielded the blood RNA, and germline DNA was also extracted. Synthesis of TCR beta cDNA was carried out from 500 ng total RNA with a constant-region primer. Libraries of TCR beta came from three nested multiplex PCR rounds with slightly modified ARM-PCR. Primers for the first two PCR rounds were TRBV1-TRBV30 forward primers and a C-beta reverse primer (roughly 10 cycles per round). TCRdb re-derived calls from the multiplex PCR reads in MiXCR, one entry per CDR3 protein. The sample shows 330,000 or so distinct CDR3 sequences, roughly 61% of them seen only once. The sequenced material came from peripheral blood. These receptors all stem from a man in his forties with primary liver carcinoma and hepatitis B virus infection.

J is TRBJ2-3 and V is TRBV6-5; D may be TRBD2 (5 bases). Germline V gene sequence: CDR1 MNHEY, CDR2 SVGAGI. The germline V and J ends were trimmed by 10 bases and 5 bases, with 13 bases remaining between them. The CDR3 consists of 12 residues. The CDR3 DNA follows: TGTGCCAACAGCGAAGAGGGAGATACGCAGTATTTT. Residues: CANSEEGDTQYF.

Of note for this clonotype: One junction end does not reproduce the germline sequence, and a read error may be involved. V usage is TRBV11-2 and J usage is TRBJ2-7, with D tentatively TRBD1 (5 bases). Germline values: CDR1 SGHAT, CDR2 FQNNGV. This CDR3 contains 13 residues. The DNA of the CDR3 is TGTGCCGACAGCCCTCTAAGCTCCCACGAGCAGTACTTC. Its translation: CADSPLSSHEQYF.

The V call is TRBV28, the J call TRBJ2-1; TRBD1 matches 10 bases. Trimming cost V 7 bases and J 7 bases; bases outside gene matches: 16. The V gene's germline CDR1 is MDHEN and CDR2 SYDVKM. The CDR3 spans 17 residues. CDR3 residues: CASIPYPGQGYGNEQFF. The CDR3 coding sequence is TGTGCCAGCATCCCATACCCGGGACAGGGGTATGGGAATGAGCAGTTCTTC.

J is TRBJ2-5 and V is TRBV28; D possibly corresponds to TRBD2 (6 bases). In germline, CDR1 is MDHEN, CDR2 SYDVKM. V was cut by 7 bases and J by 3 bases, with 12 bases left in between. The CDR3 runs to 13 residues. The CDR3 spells CASTLAGKETQYF. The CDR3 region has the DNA TGTGCCAGCACCTTGGCGGGGAAAGAGACCCAGTACTTC.

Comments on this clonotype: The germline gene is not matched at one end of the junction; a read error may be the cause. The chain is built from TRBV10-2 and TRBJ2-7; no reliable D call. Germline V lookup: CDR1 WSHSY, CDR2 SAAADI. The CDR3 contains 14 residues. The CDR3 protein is CASSVLSSSCEQYF. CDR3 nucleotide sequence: TGCGCCAGCAGTGTACTATCAAGCTCCTGCGAGCAGTACTTC.

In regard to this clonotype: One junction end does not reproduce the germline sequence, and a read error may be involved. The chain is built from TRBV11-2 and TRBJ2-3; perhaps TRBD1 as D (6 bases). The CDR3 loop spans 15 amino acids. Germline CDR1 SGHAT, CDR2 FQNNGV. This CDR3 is CASSELWTATDMQYF. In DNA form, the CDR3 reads TGTGCCAGCAGTGAATTGTGGACAGCCACAGATATGCAGTATTTT.

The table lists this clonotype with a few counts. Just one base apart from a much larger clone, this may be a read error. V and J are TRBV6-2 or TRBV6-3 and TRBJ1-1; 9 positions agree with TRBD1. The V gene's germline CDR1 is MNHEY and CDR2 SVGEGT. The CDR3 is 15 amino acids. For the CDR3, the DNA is TGTGCCATCAGTCTTTATTCCGGGACAGGGAATGAAGCTTTCTTT. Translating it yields CAISLYSGTGNEAFF.